This T cell receptor (beta chain) appears in the sequencing data of a study of response to subunit inactivated influenza vaccine. The table lists this clonotype with a few counts. Looked up from germline, CDR1 is SQVTM and CDR2 is ANQGSEA. This CDR3 comprises 12 residues. V lost 6 bases, J lost 8 bases, and 14 bases lay in between. TCRdb processed the RT-PCR reads anew with MiXCR; each CDR3 protein has one entry. The table includes about 580,000 distinct CDR3 sequences, 12% to 15% detected once. The sequenced sample was PBMCs from blood, obtained 11 to 12 days after vaccination. This clonotype was sampled from a man between 50 and 59 years old who received an inactivated influenza vaccine. This chain joins TRBV29-1 and TRBJ2-1; D is uncertain. The chain's CDR3 is CSVLTETHEQFF. The CDR3 coding sequence is TGCAGCGTACTCACAGAGACCCATGAGCAGTTCTTC.